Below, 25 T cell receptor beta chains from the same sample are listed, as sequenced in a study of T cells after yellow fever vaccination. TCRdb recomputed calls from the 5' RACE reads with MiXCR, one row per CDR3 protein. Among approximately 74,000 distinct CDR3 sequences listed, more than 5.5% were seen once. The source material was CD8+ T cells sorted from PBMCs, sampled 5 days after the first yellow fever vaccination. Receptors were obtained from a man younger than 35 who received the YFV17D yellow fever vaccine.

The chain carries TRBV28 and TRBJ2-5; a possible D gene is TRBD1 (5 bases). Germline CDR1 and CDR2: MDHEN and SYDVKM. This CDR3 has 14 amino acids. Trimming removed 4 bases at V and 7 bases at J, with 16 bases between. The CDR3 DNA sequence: TGTGCCAGCAGTTCATCCCTTGGGGCGCGGACCCAGTACTTC. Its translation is CASSSSLGARTQYF.

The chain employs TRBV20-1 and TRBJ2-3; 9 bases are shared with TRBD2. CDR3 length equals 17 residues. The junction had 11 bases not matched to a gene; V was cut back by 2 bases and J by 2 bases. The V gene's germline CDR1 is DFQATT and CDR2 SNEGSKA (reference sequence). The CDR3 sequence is CSARTNSGGPDTDTQYF. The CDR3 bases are TGCAGTGCTAGAACCAACAGCGGGGGGCCAGACACAGATACGCAGTATTTT.

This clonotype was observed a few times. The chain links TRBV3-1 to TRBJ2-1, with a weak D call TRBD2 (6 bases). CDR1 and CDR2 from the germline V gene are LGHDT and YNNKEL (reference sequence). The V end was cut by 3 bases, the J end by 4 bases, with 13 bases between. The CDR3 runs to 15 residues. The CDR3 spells CASSQGGEGYNEQFF. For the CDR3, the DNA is TGTGCCAGCAGCCAGGGGGGAGAAGGGTACAATGAGCAGTTCTTC.

CDR3 bases: TGCAGCGTTGCGGCCGCAACCGGACAGGGAGTCTCCTACGAGCAGTACTTC. Translated, it gives CSVAAATGQGVSYEQYF. This chain uses TRBV29-1 with TRBJ2-7, with 8 bases fitting TRBD1. V was clipped by 4 bases and J by 0 bases; unmatched bases: 14. In germline, CDR1 is SQVTM, CDR2 ANQGSEA. The CDR3 is made up of 17 amino acids.

CDR3 protein: CASSYSRVGRLAKNIQYF. The CDR3 nucleotides read TGTGCCAGCAGTTACTCGAGGGTGGGACGCCTAGCCAAAAACATTCAGTACTTC. V is TRBV6-5 and J is TRBJ2-4; D may correspond to TRBD1 or TRBD2 (5 bases each). V was shortened by 0 bases and J by 0 bases, with 15 bases between the two germline ends. CDR1 and CDR2 from the germline V gene are MNHEY and SVGAGI. The CDR3 has 18 amino acids.

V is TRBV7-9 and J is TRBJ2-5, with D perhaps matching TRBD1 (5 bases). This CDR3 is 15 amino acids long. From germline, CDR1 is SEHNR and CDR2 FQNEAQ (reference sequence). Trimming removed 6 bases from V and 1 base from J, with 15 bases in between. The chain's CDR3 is CASSGQGRLQETQYF. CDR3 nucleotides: TGTGCCAGCAGTGGGCAGGGCCGTCTCCAAGAGACCCAGTACTTC.

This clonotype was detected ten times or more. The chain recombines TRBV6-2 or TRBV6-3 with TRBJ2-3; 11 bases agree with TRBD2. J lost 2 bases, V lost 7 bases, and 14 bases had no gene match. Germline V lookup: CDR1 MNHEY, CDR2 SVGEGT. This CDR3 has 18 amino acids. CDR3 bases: TGTGCCAGCACCCTGACTAGCGGGGAAACATTACCCACAGATACGCAGTATTTT. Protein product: CASTLTSGETLPTDTQYF.

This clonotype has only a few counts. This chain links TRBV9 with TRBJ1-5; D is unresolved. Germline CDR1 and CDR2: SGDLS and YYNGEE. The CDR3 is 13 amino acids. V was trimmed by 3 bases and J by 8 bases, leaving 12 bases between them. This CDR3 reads CASSAIPAKPQHF. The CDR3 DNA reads TGTGCCAGCAGCGCGATCCCCGCTAAGCCCCAGCATTTT.

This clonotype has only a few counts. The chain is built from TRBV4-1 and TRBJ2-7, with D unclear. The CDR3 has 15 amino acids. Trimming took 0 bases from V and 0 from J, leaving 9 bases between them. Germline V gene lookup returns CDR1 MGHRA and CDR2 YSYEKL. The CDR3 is CASSQDYGRSYEQYF. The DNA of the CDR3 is TGCGCCAGCAGCCAAGATTATGGGCGCTCCTACGAGCAGTACTTC.

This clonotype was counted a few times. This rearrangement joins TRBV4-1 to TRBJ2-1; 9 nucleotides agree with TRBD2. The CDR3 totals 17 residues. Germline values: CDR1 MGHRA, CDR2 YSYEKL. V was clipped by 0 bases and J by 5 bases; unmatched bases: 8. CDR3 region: CASSQEGRGLANNEQFF. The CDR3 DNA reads TGCGCCAGCAGCCAAGAGGGGAGGGGACTAGCAAACAATGAGCAGTTCTTC.

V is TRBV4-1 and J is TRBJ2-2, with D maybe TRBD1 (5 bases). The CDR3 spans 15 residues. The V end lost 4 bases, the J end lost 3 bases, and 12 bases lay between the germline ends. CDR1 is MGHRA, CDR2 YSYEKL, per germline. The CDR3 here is CASSPRGRDTGELFF. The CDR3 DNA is TGCGCCAGCAGCCCTAGGGGTAGGGACACCGGGGAGCTGTTTTTT.

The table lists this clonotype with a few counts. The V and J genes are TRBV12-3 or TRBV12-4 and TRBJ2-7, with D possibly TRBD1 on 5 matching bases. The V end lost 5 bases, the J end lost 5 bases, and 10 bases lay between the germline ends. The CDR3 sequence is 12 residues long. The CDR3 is CASSEQDHEQYV. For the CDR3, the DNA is TGTGCCAGCAGTGAACAGGACCACGAGCAGTACGTC.

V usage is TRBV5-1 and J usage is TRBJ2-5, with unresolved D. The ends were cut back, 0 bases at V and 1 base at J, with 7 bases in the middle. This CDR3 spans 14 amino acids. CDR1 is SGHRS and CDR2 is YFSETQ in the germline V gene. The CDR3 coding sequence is TGCGCCAGCAGCTTGGGCAGATCCCAAGAGACCCAGTACTTC. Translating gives CASSLGRSQETQYF.

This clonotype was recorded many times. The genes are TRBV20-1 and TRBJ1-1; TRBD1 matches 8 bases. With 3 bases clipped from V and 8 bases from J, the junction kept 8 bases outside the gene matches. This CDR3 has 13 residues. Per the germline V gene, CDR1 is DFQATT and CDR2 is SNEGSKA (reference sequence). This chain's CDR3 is CSASYPGQGEAFF. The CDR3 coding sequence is TGCAGTGCTAGCTACCCCGGACAGGGCGAAGCTTTCTTT.

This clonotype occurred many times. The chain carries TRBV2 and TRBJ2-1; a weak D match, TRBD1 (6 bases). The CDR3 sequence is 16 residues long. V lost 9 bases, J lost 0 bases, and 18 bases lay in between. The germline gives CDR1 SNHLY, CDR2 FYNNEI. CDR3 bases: TGTGCCAGGGGGGCCCAAAAGGAGTCCTCCTACAATGAGCAGTTCTTC. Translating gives CARGAQKESSYNEQFF.

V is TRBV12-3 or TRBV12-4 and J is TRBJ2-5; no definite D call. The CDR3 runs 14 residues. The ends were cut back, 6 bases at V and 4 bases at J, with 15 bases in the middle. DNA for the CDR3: TGTGCCAGCAGCCCGAGTAGGGCATCAGAGACCCAGTACTTC. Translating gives CASSPSRASETQYF.

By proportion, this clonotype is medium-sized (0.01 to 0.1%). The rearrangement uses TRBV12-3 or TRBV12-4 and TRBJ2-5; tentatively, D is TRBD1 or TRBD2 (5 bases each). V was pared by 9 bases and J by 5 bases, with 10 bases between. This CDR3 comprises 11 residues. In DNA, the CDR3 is TGTGCCAGTGGGACCCGGGAGACCCAGTACTTC. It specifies CASGTRETQYF.

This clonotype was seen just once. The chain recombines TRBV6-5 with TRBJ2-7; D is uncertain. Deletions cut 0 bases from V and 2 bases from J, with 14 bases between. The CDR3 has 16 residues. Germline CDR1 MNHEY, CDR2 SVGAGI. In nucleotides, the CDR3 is TGTGCCAGCAGTTACTCGGGCAAGGTGTTGGCCTACGAGCAGTACTTC. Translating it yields CASSYSGKVLAYEQYF.

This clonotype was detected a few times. CDR3 sequence reads: CSALQAGESSYEQYV. CDR3 in DNA: TGCAGTGCTCTTCAAGCGGGGGAGAGCTCCTACGAGCAGTACGTC. The gene calls are TRBV20-1 and TRBJ2-7, with 8 bases aligning to TRBD2. The CDR3 is made up of 15 amino acids. The junction had 9 bases not matched to a gene; V was cut back by 5 bases and J by 0 bases. CDR1 is DFQATT, CDR2 SNEGSKA, per germline (reference sequence).

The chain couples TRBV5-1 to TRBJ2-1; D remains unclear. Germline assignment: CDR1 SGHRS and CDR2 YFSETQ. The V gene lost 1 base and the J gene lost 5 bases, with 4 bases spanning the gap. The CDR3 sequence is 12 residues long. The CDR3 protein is CASSLYDNEQFF. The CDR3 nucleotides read TGCGCCAGCAGCTTGTATGACAATGAGCAGTTCTTC.

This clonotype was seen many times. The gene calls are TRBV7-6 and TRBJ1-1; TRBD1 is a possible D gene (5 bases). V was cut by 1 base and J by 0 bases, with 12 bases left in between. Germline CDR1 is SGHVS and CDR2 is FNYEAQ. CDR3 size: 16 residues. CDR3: CASSLVPREMNTEAFF. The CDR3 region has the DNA TGTGCCAGCAGCTTAGTGCCCAGGGAAATGAACACTGAAGCTTTCTTT. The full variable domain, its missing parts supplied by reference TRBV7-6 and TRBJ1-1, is GAGVSQSPRYKVTKRGQDVALRCDPISGHVSLYWYRQALGQGPEFLTYFNYEAQQDKSGLPNDRFSAERPEGSISTLTIQRTEQRDSAMYRCASSLVPREMNTEAFFGQGTRLTVV.

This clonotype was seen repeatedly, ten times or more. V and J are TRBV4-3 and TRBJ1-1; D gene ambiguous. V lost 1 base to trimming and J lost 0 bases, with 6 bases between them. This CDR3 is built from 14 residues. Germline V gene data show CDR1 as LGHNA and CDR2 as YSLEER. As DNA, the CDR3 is TGCGCCAGCAGCCAAGTGTTAGTGAACACTGAAGCTTTCTTT. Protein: CASSQVLVNTEAFF.

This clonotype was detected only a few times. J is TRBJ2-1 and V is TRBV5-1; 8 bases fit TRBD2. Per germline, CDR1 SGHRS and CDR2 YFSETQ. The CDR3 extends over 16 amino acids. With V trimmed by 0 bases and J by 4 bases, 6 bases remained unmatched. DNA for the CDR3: TGCGCCAGCAGCTTGGCCGGGGGGGGCCCTTACAATGAGCAGTTCTTC. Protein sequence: CASSLAGGGPYNEQFF.

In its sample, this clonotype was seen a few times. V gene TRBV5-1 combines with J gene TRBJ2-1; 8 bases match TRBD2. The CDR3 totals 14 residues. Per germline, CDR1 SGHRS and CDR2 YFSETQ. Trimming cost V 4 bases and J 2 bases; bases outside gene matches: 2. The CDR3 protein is CASSPRGAYNEQFF. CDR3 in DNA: TGCGCCAGCAGCCCGCGGGGGGCCTACAATGAGCAGTTCTTC.

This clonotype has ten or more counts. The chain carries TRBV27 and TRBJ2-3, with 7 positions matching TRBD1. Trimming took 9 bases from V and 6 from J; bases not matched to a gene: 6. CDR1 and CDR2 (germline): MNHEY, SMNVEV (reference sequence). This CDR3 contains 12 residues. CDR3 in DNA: TGTGCCAGTAAGACAGGGTATGATACGCAGTATTTT. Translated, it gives CASKTGYDTQYF.